Below are 24 T cell receptor beta chains sequenced from a single sample in a study of T cell responses to AZD1222 COVID-19 vaccine. The method was immunoSEQ multiplex PCR; TCRdb's version includes in-frame clones alone and lacks a portion of them. Among around 94,000 clones listed, roughly 84% were seen once. This sample comprised peripheral blood, obtained on day 0 of AZD1222 vaccination. The source of these receptors is an adult in good health.

This chain links TRBV6-5 with TRBJ1-5, with D hard to call. Trimming cost V 7 bases and J 2 bases, with 12 bases left between them. Germline loops: CDR1 MNHEY, CDR2 SVGAGI. The CDR3 covers 14 residues. The CDR3 is CASMITGGNQPQHF. The CDR3 nucleotides are TGTGCCAGCATGATCACGGGAGGCAATCAGCCCCAGCATTTT.

This clone was counted only a few times. The chain is built from TRBV10-3 and TRBJ2-2, with 8 nucleotides matching TRBD1. The germline gives CDR1 ENHRY, CDR2 SYGVKD. The CDR3 covers 19 residues. Trimming at V came to 4 bases and at J to 3 bases, leaving 16 bases not matched to a gene. The CDR3 region has the DNA TGTGCCATCAGTGGAAATCGGCAGGGGGCAATTGGGTACACCGGGGAGCTGTTTTTT. This encodes CAISGNRQGAIGYTGELFF.

This chain uses TRBV5-1 with TRBJ2-1; 9 bases are a match to TRBD2. Germline V gene data show CDR1 as SGHRS and CDR2 as YFSETQ. Trimming cost V 4 bases and J 8 bases; bases outside gene matches: 13. The CDR3 loop spans 16 amino acids. CDR3 nucleotide sequence: TGCGCCAGCAGCAAGGGCGGGGGGGCCCAATTGGATGAGCAGTTCTTC. It is translated as CASSKGGGAQLDEQFF.

The rearrangement links TRBV3-1 (or the pseudogene TRBV3-2) to TRBJ1-1; possible D gene TRBD1, 6 bases. The V gene lost 2 bases and the J gene lost 1 base, with 8 bases spanning the gap. Per germline, CDR1 LGHDT and CDR2 YNNKEL (reference sequence). The CDR3 runs to 14 residues. CDR3 in amino acids: CASSQRDTNTEAFF. CDR3 in DNA: TGTGCCAGCAGCCAAAGGGACACGAACACTGAAGCTTTCTTT.

Written as DNA, the CDR3 is TGTGCCAGCAGCTTGTACGCAACACAGGGTGGGCACAATGAGCAGTTCTTC. Amino acids: CASSLYATQGGHNEQFF. The gene calls are TRBV5-5 and TRBJ2-1; a possible D gene is TRBD1 (6 bases). The CDR3 has 17 residues. The germline V and J ends were trimmed by 1 base and 5 bases, with 19 bases remaining between them. CDR1 SGHKS and CDR2 YYEKEE come from the germline V gene (reference sequence).

The genes are TRBV25-1 and TRBJ1-3; the D gene is possibly TRBD1 (6 bases). V was cut by 4 bases and J by 4 bases, with 14 bases left in between. Germline CDR1 and CDR2: MGHDK and SYGVNS. The CDR3 covers 15 residues. The CDR3, as DNA: TGTGCCAGCAGTGGTGACAGGACGTCCGGAAACACCATATATTTT. Encoded protein: CASSGDRTSGNTIYF.

The V call is TRBV19, the J call TRBJ1-1; 7 nucleotides align to TRBD1. V lost 4 bases to trimming and J lost 1 base; unmatched junction nucleotides: 15. This CDR3 is 18 amino acids long. Germline CDR1 LNHDA, CDR2 SQIVND (reference sequence). The CDR3 nucleotides read TGTGCCAGTAGTACCGAGGACAGGTCAACGCCGAAGAACACTGAAGCTTTCTTT. This translates into CASSTEDRSTPKNTEAFF.

On this clone itself: In the same sample, other DNA sequences code for this CDR3. The rearrangement uses TRBV9 and TRBJ2-2, with D maybe TRBD2 (6 bases). This CDR3 contains 16 residues. Trimming removed 2 bases from V and 2 bases from J, with 13 bases in between. Germline CDR1 and CDR2: SGDLS and YYNGEE. CDR3 DNA sequence: TGTGCCAGCAGCGTTTTGACGGGAGCCAACACCGGGGAGCTGTTTTTT. As protein: CASSVLTGANTGELFF. The full variable domain, completed using reference TRBV9 and TRBJ2-2, is DSGVTQTPKHLITATGQRVTLRCSPRSGDLSVYWYQQSLDQGLQFLIQYYNGEERAKGNILERFSAQQFPDLHSELNLSSLELGDSALYFCASSVLTGANTGELFFGEGSRLTVL.

V and J are TRBV5-6 and TRBJ1-1; D remains unclear. There are 15 residues in the CDR3. From germline, CDR1 is SGHDT and CDR2 YYEEEE. V was clipped by 2 bases and J by 3 bases, with 14 bases between them. CDR3 DNA sequence: TGTGCCAGCAGCTTAACGTTTGCTGGGGACACTGAAGCTTTCTTT. Amino acid sequence: CASSLTFAGDTEAFF.

The chain recombines TRBV4-3 with TRBJ2-3; possibly TRBD2 for D (7 bases). Trimming took 4 bases from V and 1 from J, leaving 15 bases between them. Looked up from germline, CDR1 is LGHNA and CDR2 is YSLEER. This CDR3 has 16 residues. As DNA, the CDR3 is TGCGCCAGCAGCCTCCGGGTAGGGGGGGGCACAGATACGCAGTATTTT. Translated, it gives CASSLRVGGGTDTQYF.

This CDR3 is CASSPGTGVAKLFF. DNA of the CDR3: TGTGCCAGCAGCCCCGGGACAGGGGTTGCAAAACTGTTTTTT. V gene TRBV3-1 (or the pseudogene TRBV3-2) combines with J gene TRBJ1-4; TRBD1 aligns across 10 bases. The CDR3 length is 14 residues. Trimming at V came to 4 bases and at J to 10 bases, leaving 6 bases not matched to a gene. Per germline, CDR1 LGHDT and CDR2 YNNKEL (reference sequence).

In this sample, this clone turned up a few times. The rearrangement joins TRBV28 to TRBJ2-7, with D possibly matching TRBD2 (5 bases). The CDR3 totals 15 residues. Germline V gene data show CDR1 as MDHEN and CDR2 as SYDVKM. Trimming took 3 bases from V and 7 from J, leaving 19 bases between them. The CDR3 protein is CASSFFSSRLGEQYF. The CDR3 nucleotides read TGTGCCAGCAGTTTTTTTTCTAGCAGGTTGGGTGAGCAGTACTTC. Full variable domain (remainder filled in from reference TRBV28 and TRBJ2-7): DVKVTQSSRYLVKRTGEKVFLECVQDMDHENMFWYRQDPGLGLRLIYFSYDVKMKEKGDIPEGYSVSREKKERFSLILESASTNQTSMYLCASSFFSSRLGEQYFGPGTRLTVT.

Note on this clone: The junction and the germline gene differ at one end; a read error may be behind it. The rearrangement links TRBV29-1 to TRBJ1-5; weak D call: TRBD1 (5 bases). Germline V gives CDR1 SQVTM, CDR2 ANQGSEA. This CDR3 has 13 residues. In DNA, the CDR3 is TGCAGCGTTCAAGACAGTGATCATCAGCCCCAGCATTTT. It encodes CSVQDSDHQPQHF.

This clone showed up just a few times. V gene TRBV7-2 combines with J gene TRBJ1-3; the D is unclear. The germline V gene encodes CDR1 SGHTA and CDR2 FQGNSA. This CDR3 is 15 amino acids long. Trimming removed 5 bases from V and 0 bases from J, with 11 bases in between. CDR3 amino acids: CASSPPGRSGNTIYF. CDR3 bases: TGTGCCAGCAGCCCTCCGGGCCGCTCTGGAAACACCATATATTTT. The full variable domain, completed using reference TRBV7-2 and TRBJ1-3, is GAGVSQSPSNKVTEKGKDVELRCDPISGHTALYWYRQSLGQGLEFLIYFQGNSAPDKSGLPSDRFSAERTGGSVSTLTIQRTQQEDSAVYLCASSPPGRSGNTIYFGEGSWLTVV.

The chain links TRBV11-3 to TRBJ2-5; TRBD2 might be the D (5 bases). Germline-derived CDR1 and CDR2 are SGHNT and YENEEA. The CDR3 consists of 15 residues. Trimming removed 4 bases from V and 1 base from J, with 13 bases in between. The CDR3 nucleotides read TGTGCCAGCAGCTCCGGGGAAACACCCCAAGAGACCCAGTACTTC. Translating it yields CASSSGETPQETQYF.

V and J are TRBV30 and TRBJ2-5; D call uncertain. Germline V gene data show CDR1 as GTSNPN and CDR2 as SVGIG (reference sequence). The V gene lost 1 base and the J gene lost 2 bases, with 11 bases spanning the gap. The CDR3 totals 14 residues. The CDR3 spells CAWSAAPVQETQYF. The CDR3 region has the DNA TGTGCCTGGAGTGCGGCCCCAGTTCAAGAGACCCAGTACTTC. The entire variable domain, with the rest obtained from reference TRBV30 and TRBJ2-5, is as follows: SQTIHQWPATLVQPVGSPLSLECTVEGTSNPNLYWYRQAAGRGLQLLFYSVGIGQISSEVPQNLSASRPQDRQFILSSKKLLLSDSGFYLCAWSAAPVQETQYFGPGTRLLVL.

V and J are TRBV5-4 and TRBJ1-1, with D possibly TRBD1 on 6 matching bases. The germline gives CDR1 SGHNT, CDR2 YYREEE (reference sequence). The CDR3 is made up of 14 amino acids. V was pared by 2 bases and J by 1 base, with 9 bases between. The CDR3: CASSLRGGNTEAFF. CDR3 nucleotides: TGTGCCAGCAGCTTAAGGGGGGGGAACACTGAAGCTTTCTTT. Looking up the rest from reference TRBV5-4 and TRBJ1-1 gives the full variable domain: ETGVTQSPTHLIKTRGQQVTLRCSSQSGHNTVSWYQQALGQGPQFIFQYYREEENGRGNFPPRFSGLQFPNYSSELNVNALELDDSALYLCASSLRGGNTEAFFGQGTRLTVV.

This chain connects TRBV10-3 to TRBJ1-5; maybe TRBD1 (6 bases). CDR1 is ENHRY, CDR2 SYGVKD, per germline. V was cut by 4 bases and J by 7 bases, with 14 bases left in between. This CDR3 comprises 14 residues. The CDR3 DNA reads as TGTGCCATCAGTGCACAGGGAGGGGCCCAGCCCCAGCATTTT. Protein sequence: CAISAQGGAQPQHF.

With respect to this clone: The junction departs from germline at one end; a sequencing error may be responsible. This sample includes further DNA sequences coding for the same CDR3. This chain links TRBV7-9 with TRBJ2-3, with a possible D match to TRBD2 (6 bases). CDR3 length: 14 residues. Germline assignment: CDR1 SEHNR and CDR2 FQNEAQ (reference sequence). The CDR3 loop is CASSLATSTDTQYF. The DNA for the CDR3 is TGTGCCAGCAGCCTAGCGACTAGCACAGATACGCAGTATTTT.

The chain employs TRBV30 and TRBJ2-3; D might be TRBD2 (5 bases). Trimming left V 7 bases short and J 1 base short, with 12 bases between. This CDR3 comprises 13 residues. The germline V gene has CDR1 GTSNPN and CDR2 SVGIG (reference sequence). CDR3 amino acids: CASPRGGTDTQYF. CDR3 DNA sequence: TGTGCCTCGCCCCGGGGAGGCACAGATACGCAGTATTTT.

This rearrangement joins TRBV6-2 or TRBV6-3 to TRBJ1-5, with 7 bases that match TRBD1. This CDR3 has 12 residues. V lost 2 bases to trimming and J lost 16 bases; unmatched junction nucleotides: 8. Germline values: CDR1 MNHEY, CDR2 SVGEGT. Here the CDR3 reads CASSYTDREYHF. Here the CDR3 DNA reads TGTGCCAGCAGTTACACTGACAGGGAGTATCATTTT.

The chain couples TRBV7-2 to TRBJ1-6; D is undetermined. Trimming pared 2 bases from V and 10 bases from J, leaving 12 bases between. Germline CDR1 and CDR2: SGHTA and FQGNSA. The CDR3 loop spans 14 amino acids. The DNA of the CDR3 is TGTGCCAGCAGCTTAACGGACTTGGGGTCACCCCTCCACTTT. This encodes CASSLTDLGSPLHF. The variable domain in full, completed from reference TRBV7-2 and TRBJ1-6, reads GAGVSQSPSNKVTEKGKDVELRCDPISGHTALYWYRQSLGQGLEFLIYFQGNSAPDKSGLPSDRFSAERTGGSVSTLTIQRTQQEDSAVYLCASSLTDLGSPLHFGNGTRLTVT.

This sequence joins TRBV5-1 and TRBJ1-6, with D hard to call. The CDR3 extends over 13 amino acids. Germline CDR1 and CDR2: SGHRS and YFSETQ. V was clipped by 3 bases and J by 14 bases, with 15 bases between them. The CDR3 protein is CASSWTSDGALHF. The CDR3 region has the DNA TGCGCCAGCAGCTGGACCTCCGACGGGGCCCTCCACTTT.

The V and J genes are TRBV19 and TRBJ1-6, with 8 nucleotides matching TRBD1. J gave up 2 bases and V 7 bases, and 1 base lay outside the gene matches. CDR1 is LNHDA, CDR2 SQIVND, per germline (reference sequence). This CDR3 has 14 residues. CDR3 in amino acids: CASTGGTYNSPLHF. The CDR3, as DNA: TGTGCCAGTACAGGGGGCACCTATAATTCACCCCTCCACTTT.